Listed below are T cell receptor beta chains from one sample, sequenced in a study of siplizumab effects on memory and regulatory T cells. Method: immunoSEQ multiplex PCR; TCRdb's copy keeps in-frame clones and lacks some. The top ten hold approximately 0.99% of the sample, which has some 56,000 clones, about 97% seen once. Sequenced input: naive CD8+ T cells sorted from blood. All receptors derive from a human donor in good health. Both conserved end residues are part of each CDR3. D genes are given only for firm matches. Clone size, where shown, is once, few, many, or a class for clones that have expanded.

abundance	v_gene	d_gene	j_gene	CDR3aa	CDR3nt
NA	TRBV9	NA	TRBJ2-3	CASSPWGEWGTDTQYF	TGTGCCAGCAGTCCTTGGGGAGAGTGGGGGACAGATACGCAGTATTTT
NA	TRBV30	TRBD2	TRBJ2-7	CAWSRSGSYEQYF	TGTGCCTGGAGTCGGAGCGGGAGCTACGAGCAGTACTTC
NA	TRBV2	NA	TRBJ1-5	CASIGSRNQPQHF	TGTGCCAGCATTGGGAGCCGCAATCAGCCCCAGCATTTT
NA	TRBV27	NA	TRBJ2-7	CASSFSDSYEQYF	TGTGCCAGCAGTTTTTCAGACAGCTACGAGCAGTACTTC
NA	TRBV6-1	NA	TRBJ2-1	CASSGGLNSNEQFF	TGTGCCAGCAGTGGAGGACTTAACAGCAATGAGCAGTTCTTC
NA	TRBV4-1	TRBD1	TRBJ1-1	CASSFGTDEAFF	TGCGCCAGCAGCTTCGGGACAGATGAAGCTTTCTTT
NA	TRBV28	NA	TRBJ2-1	CASSLFASGSNEQFF	TGTGCCAGCAGTTTATTCGCTTCGGGGAGCAATGAGCAGTTCTTC
once	TRBV5-6	NA	TRBJ1-2	CASSLGGANYGYTF	TGTGCCAGCAGCTTGGGGGGAGCTAACTATGGCTACACCTTC
NA	TRBV7-3	NA	TRBJ2-2	CASSPVGGDTGELFF	TGTGCCAGCAGCCCCGTAGGGGGGGACACCGGGGAGCTGTTTTTT
NA	TRBV7-9	NA	TRBJ2-7	CASSLGAGSSYEQYF	TGTGCCAGCAGCTTAGGTGCAGGGAGCTCCTACGAGCAGTACTTC
NA	TRBV6-1	NA	TRBJ1-5	CASSDAGRLFYQPQHF	TGTGCCAGCAGTGATGCAGGGCGACTCTTCTATCAGCCCCAGCATTTT
NA	TRBV5-1	TRBD2	TRBJ2-7	CASSPGLAGVEQYF	TGCGCCAGCAGCCCGGGACTAGCGGGAGTCGAGCAGTACTTC
NA	TRBV7-8	NA	TRBJ2-1	CASSLHQSNEQFF	TGTGCCAGCAGCCTCCACCAGTCCAATGAGCAGTTCTTC
once	TRBV27	TRBD1	TRBJ1-5	CASRPGQGLSNQPQHF	TGTGCCAGCAGACCAGGACAGGGGTTGAGCAATCAGCCCCAGCATTTT
NA	TRBV6-6	TRBD2	TRBJ2-7	CASSGGYEQYF	TGTGCCTCCTCGGGGGGTTACGAGCAGTACTTC
NA	TRBV27	TRBD1	TRBJ2-7	CASIIPRTGTHEQYF	TGTGCCAGCATCATCCCGCGGACAGGGACCCACGAGCAGTACTTC
NA	TRBV7-2	TRBD1	TRBJ1-2	CASSSGTGVSYTF	TGTGCCAGCAGTTCCGGGACAGGGGTTAGCTACACCTTC
NA	TRBV7-2	TRBD2	TRBJ2-1	CASRAAGGYYNEQFF	TGTGCCAGCCGGGCAGCGGGAGGTTACTACAATGAGCAGTTCTTC
NA	TRBV30	TRBD1	TRBJ2-1	CAWTPGTVSYNEQFF	TGTGCCTGGACCCCTGGGACAGTCTCCTACAATGAGCAGTTCTTC
NA	TRBV10-3	NA	TRBJ2-7	CAISEARTSSYEQYF	TGTGCCATCAGTGAGGCCAGGACAAGCTCCTACGAGCAGTACTTC
NA	TRBV28	NA	TRBJ2-7	CASSSQAGIHEQYF	TGTGCCAGCAGTTCCCAAGCCGGGATCCACGAGCAGTACTTC
NA	TRBV29-1	TRBD1	TRBJ2-6	CSVWDRVAYGANVLTF	TGCAGCGTATGGGACAGGGTGGCCTATGGGGCCAACGTCCTGACTTTC
few	TRBV4-1	NA	TRBJ1-1	CASSQIGPNTEAFF	TGCGCCAGCAGCCAAATTGGGCCGAACACTGAAGCTTTCTTT
NA	TRBV4-1	TRBD2	TRBJ2-1	CASSQAGGTTSYNEQFF	TGCGCCAGCAGTCAAGCGGGAGGTACTACCTCCTACAATGAGCAGTTCTTC
NA	TRBV7-9	TRBD1	TRBJ2-3	CASSLAPDRGLDTQYF	TGTGCCAGCAGCTTAGCACCGGACAGGGGGTTAGATACGCAGTATTTT
NA	TRBV30	NA	TRBJ2-5	CAWSGGETQYF	TGTGCCTGGAGTGGTGGAGAGACCCAGTACTTC